This note documents a single T cell receptor beta chain sequence. Its antigen is currently unknown. This record comes from a study of CD8+CD57+ T cells in acquired aplastic anemia. Regarding the study as a whole: Shared by patients and controls, nearly 30 CD8+ CDR3s were abundant in patients.

J lost 7 bases, V lost 3 bases, and 9 bases had no gene match. Germline CDR1 reads DFQATT; CDR2 reads SNEGSKA (reference sequence). The CDR3 runs to 14 residues. TCR beta VDJ and CDR3 were profiled, and genomic DNA was the template. TCRdb passed the reads through MiXCR, listing each CDR3 protein once. This table has 120,000 or so distinct CDR3 sequences, over 55% appearing once. Patients included in sequencing had previously demonstrated CD8+CD57+ cell expansion by flow cytometry. The receptor was derived from a human donor with aplastic anemia. Source material: sorted CD4+, CD8+, or CD8+CD57+ T cells (not recorded which) from PBMCs. The chain links TRBV20-1 to TRBJ2-7, with 10 positions matching TRBD2. CDR3: CSASQPSGGGEQYF. The DNA of the CDR3 is TGCAGTGCTAGCCAGCCTAGCGGGGGCGGGGAGCAGTACTTC.